The clone carrying this T cell receptor (beta chain) has only a few counts. The germline V gene has CDR1 SGHKS and CDR2 YYEKEE (reference sequence). The CDR3 is 18 amino acids. V lost 2 bases, J lost 1 base, and 12 bases stayed unmatched. The sample comes from a study of human T cells and chemical hapten exposure. One entry per CDR3 protein results from TCRdb running MiXCR on the RACE reads. The table has more than 250,000 distinct CDR3 sequences, about 9% seen once; the top ten hold about 2.1%. The time point: pre-sensitization, week 0. Treatment: therapeutic diphenylcyclopropenone sensitization with weekly scalp DPC.

This specimen was whole blood, taken in connection with sensitization to the hapten diphenylcyclopropenone (DPC). The TCR originated in a woman aged 40-49 years with alopecia areata. Some clones in this sample may be carry-over from other donors' samples. V usage is TRBV5-5 and J usage is TRBJ2-5; 9 bases line up with TRBD1. The CDR3 DNA reads TGTGCCAGCAGCTTATATTCCGGGACAGGGACTTTCCAAGAGACCCAGTACTTC. Its translation is CASSLYSGTGTFQETQYF.